What follows is one TCR beta chain and its context. The antigen remains undetermined. This CDR3 comprises 16 residues. Germline V gene lookup returns CDR1 MNHNS and CDR2 SASEGT. V was clipped by 3 bases and J by 2 bases, with 14 bases between them. This sample is part of a study of T cell responses to AZD1222 COVID-19 vaccine. Regarding the study as a whole: Possibly, clonal diversity was underestimated; donors were largely white British and included more females. Researchers took repertoire samples only after the peak T cell response had come. Two AZD1222 administrations were followed by greater Spike-specific TCR breadth and depth.

The method was immunoSEQ multiplex PCR; TCRdb's version includes in-frame clones alone and lacks a portion of them. The sample lists 95,000 to 130,000 clones, roughly 84% occurring once. This sample comprised peripheral blood, obtained on day 0 of AZD1222 vaccination. The clonotype originates from an adult in good health. The rearrangement joins TRBV6-1 to TRBJ1-5; the D gene is possibly TRBD1 (5 bases). In DNA form, the CDR3 reads TGTGCCAGCAGTGATTCCTTGGGGGGAGGCAATCAGCCCCAGCATTTT. Its translation is CASSDSLGGGNQPQHF.